The 16 T cell receptor beta chains reported below all come from one sample, sequenced in a study of tumor-infiltrating lymphocytes in oesophageal squamous cell carcinoma (dated by TCRdb to 2016 to 2018). Library prep was done by PCR. TCRdb records Illumina HiSeq 2000 as the sequencer. TCRdb itself trimmed the public reads at Q25 with fastp, ran MiXCR and retained productive beta chains. All rows with the same CDR3 protein become a single entry with the most common DNA and genes. This sample lists over 10,000 distinct CDR3 sequences; over 50% were detected once. The top ten clones comprise 30% to 35% of the sample. Material: esophageal tumor tissue. Receptor source: a female donor with esophageal squamous cell carcinoma.

V gene TRBV12-3 or TRBV12-4 combines with J gene TRBJ2-3, with 7 bases fitting TRBD2. The J call is in doubt because the DNA end fits TRBJ2-7 better. The CDR3 has 13 residues. CDR3 protein: CASRRETLYEQYF. CDR3 nucleotides: TGTGCCAGCCGGCGGGAGACACTCTACGAGCAGTACTTC.

This clonotype was observed many times. Being one base from a much bigger clone, this may be a read error. V is TRBV27 and J is TRBJ2-4; D is ambiguous. CDR3 length equals 12 residues. The V gene lost 6 bases and the J gene lost 13 bases, with 16 bases spanning the gap. Germline CDR1 reads MNHEY; CDR2 reads SMNVEV (reference sequence). The CDR3 region is CASRNRPGEQYF. The CDR3 coding sequence is TGTGCCAGCAGAAACCGACCCGGTGAGCAGTACTTC.

The rearrangement uses TRBV23-1 and TRBJ2-7, with D possibly being TRBD1 (7 bases). TRBV23-1 is designated an ORF whose function remains uncertain. This CDR3 has 13 residues. V was trimmed by 7 bases and J by 6 bases, leaving 16 bases between them. In nucleotides, the CDR3 is TGCGCCAGCAACCCCGACAGGGAGGTCGAGCAGTACTTC. It translates to CASNPDREVEQYF.

The sample holds a few counts of this clonotype. The chain uses TRBV4-1 and TRBJ1-1, with 7 bases fitting TRBD1. CDR3 length: 14 amino acids. Germline assignment: CDR1 MGHRA and CDR2 YSYEKL. With 1 base clipped from V and 10 bases from J, the junction kept 9 bases outside the gene matches. The CDR3 protein is CASSQAGQGVSAFF. DNA for the CDR3: TGCGCCAGCAGCCAAGCCGGCCAGGGGGTATCAGCTTTCTTT.

V and J are TRBV7-2 and TRBJ1-5, with 9 bases matching TRBD1. There are 15 residues in the CDR3. Trimming at V came to 5 bases and at J to 3 bases, leaving 5 bases not matched to a gene. CDR1 and CDR2 from the germline V gene are SGHTA and FQGNSA. The CDR3 region is CASSNRDRVNQPQHF. As DNA, the CDR3 is TGTGCCAGCAGCAACCGGGACAGGGTCAATCAGCCCCAGCATTTT.

This rearrangement joins TRBV6-8 to TRBJ2-1; 15 nucleotides line up with TRBD2. The J call may be in error: the DNA end matches TRBJ2-7 better. The CDR3 length is 16 residues. The germline V gene has CDR1 MNHGY and CDR2 SAAAGT. The CDR3 DNA reads as TGTGCCAGCAGTTCCGGGACTAGCGGGAGGAGGGGTGAGCAGTACTTC. It translates to CASSSGTSGRRGEQYF.

This clonotype has more than one count but fewer than ten. This chain links TRBV7-3 with TRBJ2-5; 7 positions match TRBD2. The V gene's germline CDR1 is SGHTA and CDR2 FQGTGA. The CDR3 runs 13 residues. With V trimmed by 5 bases and J by 7 bases, 7 bases remained unmatched. The CDR3 here is CASSKTSSGTQYF. The CDR3 coding sequence is TGTGCCAGCAGCAAGACTAGCTCGGGGACCCAGTACTTC.

The V and J genes are TRBV19 and TRBJ2-3; no clear D gene. The end of the DNA fits TRBJ2-1 better, so the J call may be wrong. The CDR3 covers 13 residues. Germline V lookup: CDR1 LNHDA, CDR2 SQIVND (reference sequence). The CDR3 DNA reads as TGTGCCACCGGTGGAAGCTCCTACAATGAGCAGTTCTTC. It translates to CATGGSSYNEQFF.

By sample share, this clonotype is large (0.1 to 1%). The chain carries TRBV11-2 and TRBJ1-1, with TRBD1 as a possible D gene (5 bases). The CDR3 runs to 15 residues. CDR1 SGHAT and CDR2 FQNNGV come from the germline V gene. Trimming shortened V by 1 base and J by 5 bases, and 14 bases separated the two germline ends. The CDR3 DNA follows: TGTGCCAGCAGCTTAGTTCTGGGGGTTGGTACTGAAGCTTTCTTT. Amino acid sequence: CASSLVLGVGTEAFF.

The V and J genes are TRBV7-9 and TRBJ2-3; D gene ambiguous. The V gene's germline CDR1 is SEHNR and CDR2 FQNEAQ (reference sequence). The CDR3 has 14 amino acids. V was clipped by 7 bases and J by 2 bases, with 13 bases between them. The CDR3 loop is CASNLQTTTDTQYF. In nucleotides, the CDR3 is TGTGCCAGCAACCTACAGACCACCACAGATACGCAGTATTTT.

CDR3 region: CASSYGTGIEQYF. DNA for the CDR3: TGTGCCAGCAGCTACGGGACAGGAATCGAGCAGTACTTC. This chain links TRBV7-6 with TRBJ2-5; 8 positions match TRBD1. The DNA end favors TRBJ2-7, so the J call may be wrong. The CDR3 is 13 amino acids. The germline gives CDR1 SGHVS, CDR2 FNYEAQ.

This chain links TRBV7-2 with TRBJ2-7; D call uncertain. Trimming stripped 5 bases from V and 3 bases from J, with 17 bases between. The CDR3 extends over 15 amino acids. CDR1 is SGHTA, CDR2 FQGNSA, per germline. CDR3 residues: CASSPDRLANYEQYF. CDR3 DNA: TGTGCCAGCAGCCCCGACCGCCTCGCCAACTACGAGCAGTACTTC. The whole variable domain, remainder taken from reference TRBV7-2 and TRBJ2-7, is GAGVSQSPSNKVTEKGKDVELRCDPISGHTALYWYRQSLGQGLEFLIYFQGNSAPDKSGLPSDRFSAERTGGSVSTLTIQRTQQEDSAVYLCASSPDRLANYEQYFGPGTRLTVT.

The genes are TRBV28 and TRBJ2-4; 8 bases agree with TRBD2. Gene TRBJ2-7 matches the end of the DNA better, so the J call may be wrong. This CDR3 contains 14 residues. Germline assignment: CDR1 MDHEN and CDR2 SYDVKM. The CDR3 nucleotides are TGTGCCAGCAGTGCAAGCGGGAGAATCTACGAGCAGTACTTC. Amino acids: CASSASGRIYEQYF.

This clonotype was seen only a few times. V is TRBV7-2 and J is TRBJ2-5; TRBD1 or TRBD2 may be the D gene (5 bases each). The CDR3 spans 15 residues. Germline V lookup: CDR1 SGHTA, CDR2 FQGNSA. With 6 bases removed from V and 3 bases from J, the gap between germline ends came to 17 bases. CDR3 DNA: TGTGCCAGCAGTCTCGGGGCAGGCAATAAAGAGACCCAGTACTTC. Residues: CASSLGAGNKETQYF.

This chain links TRBV7-6 with TRBJ2-5, with TRBD1 as a possible D gene (5 bases). The DNA end favors TRBJ2-7, so the J call may be wrong. Germline V gene sequence: CDR1 SGHVS, CDR2 FNYEAQ. The CDR3 covers 14 residues. The CDR3 is CASSLTGPSYEQYF. The CDR3 nucleotides are TGTGCCAGCAGCTTAACAGGACCCTCCTACGAGCAGTACTTC.

Regarding this clonotype: Here the CDR3 omits its conserved ending phenylalanine or tryptophan, so a read error is the likely source. The limits of the CDR3 on the DNA are not certain, so only TCRdb's listed CDR3 is given. The chain's CDR3 is CASSYLPRG. The J gene is TRBJ2-1, the V gene TRBV6-8; no check of the table's D call, TRBD1, against the DNA was made. Both ends counted, the CDR3 spans 9 residues. The V gene's germline CDR1 is MNHGY and CDR2 SAAAGT.